Sequencing of this T cell receptor beta chain was carried out in a study of T cells in Graves' hyperthyroidism and ophthalmopathy. Overall study: The initial diagnosis was the point when peripheral blood was collected, ahead of any treatment.

Newly diagnosed hyperthyroidism, duration under 2 months, in patients aged 18 to 65. Regarding the study as a whole: In blood, most of the thyroid clonotypes expanded above 0.001 were also present.

The V and J ends lost 0 bases and 1 base respectively, with 10 bases between them. The CDR3 is made up of 15 amino acids. Germline values: CDR1 SGHRS, CDR2 YFSETQ. This clonotype has a count of ten or more. Its antigen is undetermined. TCR beta CDR3 region amplification was performed from RNA transcripts. TCR CDR3 underwent first-round RT-PCR with the HTBI primer set. In TCRdb, the multiplex PCR reads were re-called with MiXCR into one record per CDR3 protein. The sample consists of more than 250,000 distinct CDR3 sequences, nearly 15% of them appearing once. The source is a woman in her 50s with Graves' hyperthyroidism that later progressed to Graves' ophthalmopathy. The V call is TRBV5-1, the J call TRBJ1-1; D call uncertain. Sequencing was performed on blood. CDR3 bases: TGCGCCAGCAGCTTGGGTAGCGGTCCGAACACTGAAGCTTTCTTT. It yields the protein CASSLGSGPNTEAFF.